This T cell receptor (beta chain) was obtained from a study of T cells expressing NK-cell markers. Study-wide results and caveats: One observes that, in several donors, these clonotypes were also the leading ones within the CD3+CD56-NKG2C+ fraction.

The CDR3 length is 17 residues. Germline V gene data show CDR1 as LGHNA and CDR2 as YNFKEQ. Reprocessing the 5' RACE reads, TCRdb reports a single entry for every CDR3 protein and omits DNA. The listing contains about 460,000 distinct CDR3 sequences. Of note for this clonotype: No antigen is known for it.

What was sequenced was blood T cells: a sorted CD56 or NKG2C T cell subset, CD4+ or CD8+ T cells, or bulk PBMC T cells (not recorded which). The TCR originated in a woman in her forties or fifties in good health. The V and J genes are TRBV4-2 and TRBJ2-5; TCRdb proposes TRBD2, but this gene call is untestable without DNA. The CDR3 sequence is CASSPEASGGYQETQYF.